The 15 T cell receptor beta chains below come from one sample, sequenced in a study of blood T cell repertoires in COVID-19. Sequencing was performed with immunoSEQ multiplex PCR; in TCRdb, only in-frame clones are kept and a portion is missing. Of about 400,000 clones listed, more than 85% are singletons. The sample comprised peripheral blood. The receptors stem from a woman between 25 and 40 years old with acute or convalescent COVID-19.

The J gene is TRBJ2-7, the V gene TRBV4-2; 8 bases are a match to TRBD1. The trim removed 4 bases at V and 5 bases at J, leaving 4 bases unmatched. From germline, CDR1 is LGHNA and CDR2 YNFKEQ. This CDR3 contains 13 residues. In DNA, the CDR3 is TGTGCCAGCAGCCGGACAGGGAAGGACGAGCAGTACTTC. This gives the protein CASSRTGKDEQYF.

This clone was recorded once. The rearrangement uses TRBV7-3 and TRBJ2-3; the match to TRBD2 covers 12 bases. J was trimmed by 4 bases and V by 5 bases; bases with no gene match: 4. The CDR3 has 15 amino acids. Germline V CDR1 and CDR2: SGHTA, FQGTGA. CDR3 in amino acids: CASSPLAGGADTQYF. In nucleotides, the CDR3 is TGTGCCAGCAGCCCGCTAGCGGGGGGGGCAGATACGCAGTATTTT.

The chain is built from TRBV2 and TRBJ2-1; D is unresolved. V was cut by 8 bases and J by 10 bases, with 6 bases left in between. Germline CDR1 reads SNHLY; CDR2 reads FYNNEI. The length of the CDR3 is 9 residues. The CDR3 DNA is TGTGCCAGCTCCCGGGAGCAGTTCTTC. It specifies CASSREQFF.

The gene calls are TRBV7-8 and TRBJ1-3, with D possibly matching TRBD1 (5 bases). Trimming left V 5 bases short and J 4 bases short, with 18 bases between. The CDR3 covers 16 residues. CDR1 SGHVS and CDR2 FQNEAQ come from the germline V gene. The CDR3 nucleotides are TGTGCCAGCAGCCCCTTTTCCGGGGGAGCAGGAAACACCATATATTTT. This codes for CASSPFSGGAGNTIYF.

For the CDR3, the DNA is TGTGCCAGCGGCTCTTGGCGGGCCGGCACCGGGGAGCTGTTTTTT. This translates into CASGSWRAGTGELFF. The V call is TRBV9, the J call TRBJ2-2; D might be TRBD2 (5 bases). Germline values: CDR1 SGDLS, CDR2 YYNGEE. V lost 7 bases and J 4 bases, leaving 17 bases between the germline ends. The length of the CDR3 is 15 residues.

This clone has only a few counts. The V gene is TRBV11-2, the J gene TRBJ1-2; a possible D gene is TRBD1 (5 bases). With 4 bases removed from V and 0 bases from J, the gap between germline ends came to 18 bases. The germline V gene encodes CDR1 SGHAT and CDR2 FQNNGV. CDR3 size: 17 residues. The CDR3 DNA reads TGTGCCAGCAGCTCTACGGGAGCGGGACCTCCTAACTATGGCTACACCTTC. Translation: CASSSTGAGPPNYGYTF.

CDR3 residues: CSVEETTSDYEQYF. CDR3 bases: TGCAGCGTTGAAGAAACTACTTCCGACTACGAGCAGTACTTC. The V call is TRBV29-1, the J call TRBJ2-7; D call uncertain. The CDR3 is made up of 14 amino acids. With 0 bases removed from V and 3 bases from J, the gap between germline ends came to 12 bases. Germline CDR1 reads SQVTM; CDR2 reads ANQGSEA.

This rearrangement joins TRBV27 to TRBJ2-3, with TRBD2 identical over 9 bases. Looked up from germline, CDR1 is MNHEY and CDR2 is SMNVEV (reference sequence). J lost 4 bases, V lost 0 bases, and 8 bases had no gene match. CDR3 length: 17 amino acids. CDR3 protein: CASSLSRLAGTPDTQYF. DNA for the CDR3: TGTGCCAGCAGTTTATCGCGGCTAGCGGGGACCCCAGATACGCAGTATTTT.

The gene calls are TRBV29-1 and TRBJ1-5; TRBD1 might be the D (5 bases). V lost 1 base and J lost 6, with 10 bases in between. In germline, CDR1 is SQVTM, CDR2 ANQGSEA. This CDR3 region has 13 residues. CDR3 in amino acids: CSVEVGGGQPQHF. The CDR3 bases are TGCAGCGTTGAAGTCGGGGGGGGTCAGCCCCAGCATTTT. The variable domain in full, with the rest retrieved from reference TRBV29-1 and TRBJ1-5, is SAVISQKPSRDICQRGTSLTIQCQVDSQVTMMFWYRQQPGQSLTLIATANQGSEATYESGFVIDKFPISRPNLTFSTLTVSNMSPEDSSIYLCSVEVGGGQPQHFGDGTRLSIL.

V and J are TRBV6-6 and TRBJ1-4; 7 bases match TRBD1. The CDR3 has 15 amino acids. CDR1 and CDR2 from the germline V gene are MNHNY and SVGAGI (reference sequence). V lost 1 base, J lost 4 bases, and 3 bases stayed unmatched. CDR3 DNA sequence: TGTGCCAGCAGTTACTTCCAGGGGGTTAATGAAAAACTGTTTTTT. Its translation is CASSYFQGVNEKLFF.

The V and J genes are TRBV2 and TRBJ2-4, with D possibly matching TRBD1 (6 bases). This CDR3 region has 14 residues. Germline loops: CDR1 SNHLY, CDR2 FYNNEI. The germline V and J ends were trimmed by 6 bases and 5 bases, with 14 bases remaining between them. CDR3 loop: CASSQTGFQNIQYF. The CDR3 region has the DNA TGTGCCAGCAGCCAGACAGGTTTCCAAAACATTCAGTACTTC.

The chain couples TRBV6-5 to TRBJ2-1; 9 nucleotides agree with TRBD2. The CDR3 loop spans 14 amino acids. Germline V CDR1 and CDR2: MNHEY, SVGAGI. V lost 6 bases, J lost 6 bases, and 6 bases stayed unmatched. This chain's CDR3 is CASRWRGGGNEQFF. The CDR3 DNA is TGTGCCAGCAGATGGCGGGGGGGAGGCAATGAGCAGTTCTTC.

The V gene is TRBV29-1, the J gene TRBJ1-5; 8 bases line up with TRBD1. Unmatched junction bases numbered 6, after V lost 6 bases and J lost 5 bases. Germline values: CDR1 SQVTM, CDR2 ANQGSEA. This CDR3 spans 13 amino acids. In nucleotides, the CDR3 is TGCAGCGTGAGACAGGGGTTCGATCAGCCCCAGCATTTT. Translated, it gives CSVRQGFDQPQHF.

This sequence joins TRBV28 and TRBJ2-7, with 11 bases identical to TRBD1. The CDR3 has 15 amino acids. V shed 6 bases, J shed 3 bases, and the junction held 7 bases outside the gene matches. Germline V gene lookup returns CDR1 MDHEN and CDR2 SYDVKM. In nucleotides, the CDR3 is TGTGCCAGCAGGTTGGGACAGGGGGAAGTCTACGAGCAGTACTTC. Its translation: CASRLGQGEVYEQYF.

The V gene is TRBV5-4, the J gene TRBJ2-2; D not resolved. CDR3 length: 12 residues. Germline V CDR1 and CDR2: SGHNT, YYREEE (reference sequence). Trimming shortened V by 6 bases and J by 3 bases, and 6 bases separated the two germline ends. CDR3 nucleotides: TGTGCCAGCATTCGGGACACCGGGGAGCTGTTTTTT. Translation: CASIRDTGELFF.